A single sample gave rise to the 14 T cell receptor beta chains below, sequenced in a study of blood T cell repertoires in COVID-19. The method was immunoSEQ multiplex PCR; TCRdb's version includes in-frame clones alone and lacks a portion of them. The sample holds some 270,000 clones, 75% to 90% seen once. The sample consisted of peripheral blood. The receptors were gathered from a woman in her 70s with acute or convalescent COVID-19.

In this sample, this clone turned up many times. V gene TRBV18 combines with J gene TRBJ1-2; D is possibly TRBD1 (5 bases). V lost 2 bases, J lost 4 bases, and 17 bases lay in between. CDR3 size: 16 residues. Germline CDR1 reads KGHSH; CDR2 reads LQKENI. CDR3 loop: CASSPSPGRPGYGYTF. The CDR3 DNA is TGTGCCAGCTCACCAAGTCCAGGGCGCCCAGGCTATGGCTACACCTTC.

The V and J genes are TRBV10-3 and TRBJ2-3; 8 positions match TRBD1. The germline CDR1 and CDR2 sequences are ENHRY and SYGVKD. With 2 bases clipped from V and 6 bases from J, the junction kept 4 bases outside the gene matches. CDR3 size: 14 residues. CDR3 sequence reads: CAISERNRGDTQYF. In nucleotides, the CDR3 is TGTGCCATCAGTGAGCGTAACAGGGGGGATACGCAGTATTTT.

CDR3 amino acids: CASSLEGGGYEQYF. CDR3 nucleotide sequence: TGCGCCAGCAGCTTGGAAGGCGGGGGCTACGAGCAGTACTTC. V gene TRBV5-1 combines with J gene TRBJ2-7; 7 nucleotides align to TRBD2. J lost 3 bases, V lost 0 bases, and 3 bases had no gene match. CDR1 SGHRS and CDR2 YFSETQ come from the germline V gene. The CDR3 extends over 14 amino acids. The full variable domain, completed using reference TRBV5-1 and TRBJ2-7, is KAGVTQTPRYLIKTRGQQVTLSCSPISGHRSVSWYQQTPGQGLQFLFEYFSETQRNKGNFPGRFSGRQFSNSRSEMNVSTLELGDSALYLCASSLEGGGYEQYFGPGTRLTVT.

The chain employs TRBV2 and TRBJ1-1; 7 bases agree with TRBD1. Germline CDR1 is SNHLY and CDR2 is FYNNEI. The CDR3 spans 13 residues. The V and J ends lost 3 bases and 4 bases, in that order; junction bases with no gene match: 2. CDR3 DNA: TGTGCCAGCAGTGAGGGACAGAGCACTGAAGCTTTCTTT. Protein: CASSEGQSTEAFF.

This chain connects TRBV6-1 to TRBJ1-6, with 11 bases aligning to TRBD1. Germline values: CDR1 MNHNS, CDR2 SASEGT. The CDR3 loop spans 16 amino acids. The ends lost 4 bases at V and 9 bases at J; junction bases unmatched: 8. In DNA, the CDR3 is TGTGCCAGCAGTGCTACCTTGGGACAGGGGGTTTCACCCCTCCACTTT. The encoded protein is CASSATLGQGVSPLHF.

This sequence joins TRBV7-9 and TRBJ1-6; D not certain. Germline V CDR1 and CDR2: SEHNR, FQNEAQ (reference sequence). The CDR3 is 14 residues long. V was trimmed by 1 base and J by 6 bases, leaving 7 bases between them. The CDR3 protein is CASSLDPVNSPLHF. The DNA for the CDR3 is TGTGCCAGCAGCTTAGACCCAGTTAATTCACCCCTCCACTTT.

The genes are TRBV6-6 and TRBJ2-5; no reliable D call. The CDR3 runs to 11 residues. Germline CDR1 is MNHNY and CDR2 is SVGAGI (reference sequence). V was pared by 4 bases and J by 3 bases, with 3 bases between. CDR3 region: CASSSKETQYF. CDR3 DNA sequence: TGTGCCAGCAGTTCTAAAGAGACCCAGTACTTC.

The chain is built from TRBV5-1 and TRBJ1-2, with 12 bases fitting TRBD1. V dropped 1 base and J dropped 4; count of bases not matched to a gene: 2. The CDR3 spans 15 residues. Germline V gene lookup returns CDR1 SGHRS and CDR2 YFSETQ. The CDR3 loop reads CASSLSGQGAYGYTF. The CDR3 DNA is TGCGCCAGCAGCTTGTCGGGACAGGGGGCCTATGGCTACACCTTC.

The chain joins TRBV18 to TRBJ2-7, with D possibly TRBD1 on 6 matching bases. The CDR3 extends over 14 amino acids. The germline V gene has CDR1 KGHSH and CDR2 LQKENI. V shed 6 bases and J shed 3 bases, with 15 bases lying between them. The CDR3 loop reads CASSPAPRGYEQYF. The CDR3 bases are TGTGCCAGCTCCCCCGCGCCCAGGGGCTACGAGCAGTACTTC.

The chain has TRBV18 and TRBJ1-5, with 7 bases that match TRBD1. Germline assignment: CDR1 KGHSH and CDR2 LQKENI. The CDR3 length is 13 residues. Germline trimming cut 5 bases from V and 7 bases from J; bases unmatched to any gene: 5. The CDR3 region has the DNA TGTGCCAGCTCAGAACAGGGGATCCAGCCCCAGCATTTT. It specifies CASSEQGIQPQHF. The full variable domain, with the rest looked up from reference TRBV18 and TRBJ1-5, is NAGVMQNPRHLVRRRGQEARLRCSPMKGHSHVYWYRQLPEEGLKFMVYLQKENIIDESGMPKERFSAEFPKEGPSILRIQQVVRGDSAAYFCASSEQGIQPQHFGDGTRLSIL.

In this sample, this clone turned up once. This chain uses TRBV7-8 with TRBJ2-7, with 7 bases identical to TRBD1. Trimming took 2 bases from V and 2 from J; bases not matched to a gene: 6. This CDR3 has 15 amino acids. Germline V gene lookup returns CDR1 SGHVS and CDR2 FQNEAQ. DNA for the CDR3: TGTGCCAGCAGCTTATATAGGCAGGGGGCCTACGAGCAGTACTTC. Residues: CASSLYRQGAYEQYF.

The V and J genes are TRBV15 and TRBJ1-2, with a tentative D call TRBD1 (5 bases). The CDR3 is 14 residues long. Trimming took 3 bases from V and 6 from J, leaving 14 bases between them. Germline loops: CDR1 LNHNV, CDR2 YYDKDF (reference sequence). The CDR3 bases are TGTGCCACCAGCAGTGAAATTAGACAGCATGGCTACACCTTC. It translates to CATSSEIRQHGYTF.

The chain links TRBV19 to TRBJ1-2; D gene unclear. The CDR3 totals 15 residues. CDR1 is LNHDA, CDR2 SQIVND, per germline (reference sequence). V lost 7 bases and J lost 4, with 19 bases in between. The CDR3 DNA reads TGTGCCAGTAAGGTCGAGAGGGCCGGCGTCTATGGCTACACCTTC. Amino acids: CASKVERAGVYGYTF.

A word on this clone: One junction end does not reproduce the germline sequence, and a read error may be involved. This CDR3 is CAISESGDRQVF. The CDR3 nucleotides read TGTGCCATCAGTGAGTCCGGAGACAGGCAAGTCTTC. The chain links TRBV10-3 to TRBJ2-1; D might be TRBD1 (6 bases). Per germline, CDR1 ENHRY and CDR2 SYGVKD. The CDR3 spans 12 residues.